This TCR beta chain is drawn from a study of identical twins. Broader study findings: Diverse VJ usage suggested most zero-insertion clonotypes were not invariant T cells. Conclusions rested on cross-sectional statistics rather than following the same donors.

TCRdb re-analysed the 5' RACE reads in MiXCR, keeping a single row per CDR3 protein. The sample includes hundreds of thousands of distinct CDR3 sequences, over 15% seen only once; the top ten take roughly 14%. About this clonotype: Its antigen is still unknown.

The CDR3 spans 15 residues. CDR1 and CDR2 (germline): SGHKS, YYEKEE (reference sequence). Another study also made use of these data, one on T cells expressing NK-cell markers. That study reports: From sorted CD3+CD56+NKG2C+, CD3+CD56+NKG2C- and CD3+CD56-NKG2C+ T cells came the TCR beta repertoires. These same clonotypes (in four donors) also led the CD3+CD56-NKG2C+ fraction.

Specimen: PBMCs. This rearrangement joins TRBV5-5 to TRBJ2-1; TRBD2 aligns across 7 bases. The receptor was isolated from a woman in her late teens or twenties in good health. The CDR3 region has the DNA TGTACCACCCTCCCCGGGGACTATGGTTGGAATGAGCAGTTCTTC. Its translation is CTTLPGDYGWNEQFF.